One and the same sample provided the 21 T cell receptor beta chains below, sequenced in a study of blood T cell repertoires in COVID-19. Generated by immunoSEQ multiplex PCR, the TCRdb table keeps only in-frame clones and is missing some. The sample has about 280,000 clones; 85% are singletons. The material sequenced was PBMCs or T cells enriched from blood (not recorded which). The receptors shown here come from a woman between 45 and 60 years old who had recovered from COVID-19.

The V call is TRBV7-2, the J call TRBJ2-7; 7 bases are a match to TRBD2. V dropped 0 bases and J dropped 2; count of bases not matched to a gene: 1. The CDR3 has 14 residues. Germline V gene sequence: CDR1 SGHTA, CDR2 FQGNSA. CDR3 nucleotide sequence: TGTGCCAGCAGCTTAGCGGGGGGGGCCTACGAGCAGTACTTC. This translates into CASSLAGGAYEQYF.

The chain couples TRBV5-6 to TRBJ1-2, with 10 nucleotides matching TRBD1. Germline V gene data show CDR1 as SGHDT and CDR2 as YYEEEE. The CDR3 sequence is 14 residues long. V lost 3 bases to trimming and J lost 7 bases; unmatched junction nucleotides: 6. The CDR3 loop is CASSWGQGKGGYTF. Here the CDR3 DNA reads TGTGCCAGCAGCTGGGGACAGGGGAAAGGTGGCTACACCTTC.

The rearrangement uses TRBV19 and TRBJ1-1; TRBD1 aligns across 9 bases. Germline trimming cut 7 bases from V and 4 bases from J; bases unmatched to any gene: 10. The CDR3 has 15 residues. Germline V gene data show CDR1 as LNHDA and CDR2 as SQIVND (reference sequence). The CDR3 DNA sequence: TGTGCCAGTAAGCCGGGTCCGACAGGGGGCACTGAAGCTTTCTTT. Amino acid sequence: CASKPGPTGGTEAFF.

The rearrangement links TRBV2 to TRBJ1-1; tentative D call: TRBD1 (6 bases). Germline CDR1 reads SNHLY; CDR2 reads FYNNEI. Trimming took off 7 bases at V and 5 bases at J, with 14 bases between the two ends. The CDR3 length is 13 residues. The CDR3, as DNA: TGTGCCAGCACCTACAGGGTCCGGACTGAAGCTTTCTTT. Encoded protein: CASTYRVRTEAFF.

J is TRBJ2-3 and V is TRBV5-1; 9 bases are shared with TRBD2. CDR3 length: 14 residues. The V gene end was trimmed by 2 bases and the J gene end by 5 bases; junction bases not matched to a gene: 3. Looked up from germline, CDR1 is SGHRS and CDR2 is YFSETQ. CDR3 in DNA: TGCGCCAGCAGCTTAGCGGGGGGCCTAGATACGCAGTATTTT. Protein product: CASSLAGGLDTQYF.

J is TRBJ2-3 and V is TRBV19, with 9 bases matching TRBD2. The J segment lost 7 bases and the V segment lost 8 bases, leaving 7 bases of the junction unmatched. This CDR3 spans 13 amino acids. Germline V gives CDR1 LNHDA, CDR2 SQIVND (reference sequence). The CDR3 region is CASRGRADNTQYF. The DNA for the CDR3 is TGTGCCAGTCGCGGGAGGGCTGATAATACGCAGTATTTT.

CDR3 loop: CASSIRLASYEQYF. CDR3 DNA sequence: TGTGCCAGTAGTATTCGACTAGCCAGCTACGAGCAGTACTTC. The V and J genes are TRBV19 and TRBJ2-7; 7 bases map to TRBD2. Unmatched junction bases numbered 5, after V lost 3 bases and J lost 3 bases. CDR1 and CDR2 (germline): LNHDA, SQIVND (reference sequence). CDR3 size: 14 residues.

This rearrangement joins TRBV7-9 to TRBJ1-3; 9 nucleotides match TRBD1. This CDR3 comprises 18 residues. Losses at the gene ends were 0 bases for V and 8 bases for J; bases not matched to a gene: 14. Germline V gene data show CDR1 as SEHNR and CDR2 as FQNEAQ (reference sequence). The CDR3 here is CASSLAGQGAKVIDTIYF. The CDR3 DNA sequence: TGTGCCAGCAGCTTAGCGGGACAGGGAGCAAAAGTTATCGACACCATATATTTT. Looking up the rest from reference TRBV7-9 and TRBJ1-3 gives the full variable domain: DTGVSQNPRHKITKRGQNVTFRCDPISEHNRLYWYRQTLGQGPEFLTYFQNEAQLEKSRLLSDRFSAERPKGSFSTLEIQRTEQGDSAMYLCASSLAGQGAKVIDTIYFGEGSWLTVV.

This chain connects TRBV4-1 to TRBJ2-1; possible D gene TRBD2, 6 bases. Germline V gene sequence: CDR1 MGHRA, CDR2 YSYEKL. The CDR3 is 17 residues long. The V and J ends lost 0 bases and 0 bases respectively, with 12 bases between them. The CDR3 is CASSQDPGRSSYNEQFF. CDR3 in DNA: TGCGCCAGCAGCCAAGATCCTGGGAGGAGCTCCTACAATGAGCAGTTCTTC.

The chain uses TRBV27 and TRBJ2-1; the match to TRBD1 covers 9 bases. The CDR3 is 14 residues long. CDR1 is MNHEY, CDR2 SMNVEV, per germline (reference sequence). V was clipped by 6 bases and J by 9 bases; unmatched bases: 9. The CDR3 DNA reads TGTGCCAGCAGCGTACAGGGGGCTATTGGTGAGCAGTTCTTC. Translation: CASSVQGAIGEQFF.

This clone was counted a few times. The rearrangement joins TRBV5-8 to TRBJ2-7; TRBD1 might be the D (5 bases). V lost 1 base and J 5 bases, leaving 13 bases between the germline ends. The CDR3 is 14 residues long. Germline CDR1 reads SGHTS; CDR2 reads YDEGEE. The CDR3 sequence is CASSLSQGSDEQYF. CDR3 bases: TGTGCCAGCAGCTTGAGTCAGGGATCGGACGAGCAGTACTTC. The full variable domain, in which reference TRBV5-8 and TRBJ2-7 provide the parts outside the CDR3, is EAGVTQSPTHLIKTRGQQATLRCSPISGHTSVYWYQQALGLGLQFLLWYDEGEERNRGNFPPRFSGRQFPNYSSELNVNALELEDSALYLCASSLSQGSDEQYFGPGTRLTVT.

The table lists this clone with a few counts. The chain recombines TRBV5-4 with TRBJ1-2; D is possibly TRBD1 (6 bases). CDR3 length: 14 amino acids. V gave up 6 bases and J gave up 3 bases, with 15 bases separating them. Germline values: CDR1 SGHNT, CDR2 YYREEE (reference sequence). CDR3 bases: TGTGCCAGCACAAAAACCGGGACACACTATGGCTACACCTTC. Translating gives CASTKTGTHYGYTF.

On this clone itself: Other DNA sequences from this sample encode an identical CDR3 as well. The chain is built from TRBV7-9 and TRBJ2-2; possible D gene TRBD1, 5 bases. Germline V lookup: CDR1 SEHNR, CDR2 FQNEAQ (reference sequence). V lost 3 bases and J lost 6, with 11 bases in between. The CDR3 is 14 amino acids. CDR3 sequence (DNA): TGTGCCAGCAGCTTTTTGCAGGGCGCCGGGGAGCTGTTTTTT. Amino acids: CASSFLQGAGELFF.

CDR3 protein: CASSPKTGLDTQYF. The CDR3 DNA follows: TGTGCCAGCAGCCCGAAGACAGGGCTAGATACGCAGTATTTT. The V and J genes are TRBV5-8 and TRBJ2-3, with 7 nucleotides matching TRBD1. This CDR3 is 14 amino acids long. J gave up 5 bases and V 4 bases, and 7 bases lay outside the gene matches. Germline lookup yields CDR1 SGHTS and CDR2 YDEGEE.

The CDR3 protein is CAWLGRDRTYEQYF. The CDR3 DNA follows: TGTGCCTGGCTCGGACGGGACAGAACCTACGAGCAGTACTTC. The chain employs TRBV30 and TRBJ2-7; 7 bases match TRBD1. The CDR3 is 14 amino acids. After removal of 5 bases from V and 2 bases from J, the junction contained 9 bases not matched to a gene. The germline V gene encodes CDR1 GTSNPN and CDR2 SVGIG (reference sequence).

This chain uses TRBV11-3 with TRBJ2-5, with TRBD2 matching over 14 bases. Trimming took 3 bases from V and 3 from J; bases not matched to a gene: 3. The CDR3 loop spans 16 amino acids. Germline V gene data show CDR1 as SGHNT and CDR2 as YENEEA. CDR3 DNA: TGTGCCAGCAGCTTGGGACTAGCGGGAGCTGAAGAGACCCAGTACTTC. Translating it yields CASSLGLAGAEETQYF.

The chain carries TRBV28 and TRBJ1-1, with no clear D. The V end was cut by 6 bases, the J end by 6 bases, with 11 bases between. Germline CDR1 is MDHEN and CDR2 is SYDVKM. This CDR3 region has 12 residues. CDR3 in amino acids: CASRSGEPEAFF. CDR3 sequence (DNA): TGTGCCAGCAGATCGGGAGAGCCTGAAGCTTTCTTT.

The gene calls are TRBV7-9 and TRBJ1-2; D perhaps matches TRBD1 (5 bases). CDR1 and CDR2 (germline): SEHNR, FQNEAQ (reference sequence). This CDR3 spans 13 amino acids. V lost 5 bases and J 8 bases, leaving 15 bases between the germline ends. The CDR3 region has the DNA TGTGCCAGCAGCCGGGACTCGTCCTCCGGCTACACCTTC. Protein: CASSRDSSSGYTF.

CDR3: CAWSAVRDTEAFF. CDR3 sequence (DNA): TGTGCCTGGAGTGCTGTCAGGGACACTGAAGCTTTCTTT. The rearrangement links TRBV30 to TRBJ1-1; D may be TRBD1 (5 bases). Trimming left V 1 base short and J 3 bases short, with 9 bases between. The CDR3 consists of 13 residues. Germline V gives CDR1 GTSNPN, CDR2 SVGIG (reference sequence).

The chain has TRBV6-5 and TRBJ2-7, with D possibly being TRBD1 (5 bases). Looked up from germline, CDR1 is MNHEY and CDR2 is SVGAGI. Trimming pared 2 bases from V and 4 bases from J, leaving 9 bases between. This CDR3 spans 13 amino acids. The DNA for the CDR3 is TGTGCCAGCAGTTACGCCGACAGATACGAGCAGTACTTC. Its protein product is CASSYADRYEQYF.

The chain has TRBV5-1 and TRBJ1-1; perhaps TRBD1 as D (5 bases). This CDR3 is built from 13 residues. Trimming stripped 4 bases from V and 2 bases from J, with 9 bases between. Per the germline V gene, CDR1 is SGHRS and CDR2 is YFSETQ. The CDR3 loop reads CASSPDINTEAFF. The CDR3 nucleotides are TGCGCCAGCAGCCCGGACATTAACACTGAAGCTTTCTTT.